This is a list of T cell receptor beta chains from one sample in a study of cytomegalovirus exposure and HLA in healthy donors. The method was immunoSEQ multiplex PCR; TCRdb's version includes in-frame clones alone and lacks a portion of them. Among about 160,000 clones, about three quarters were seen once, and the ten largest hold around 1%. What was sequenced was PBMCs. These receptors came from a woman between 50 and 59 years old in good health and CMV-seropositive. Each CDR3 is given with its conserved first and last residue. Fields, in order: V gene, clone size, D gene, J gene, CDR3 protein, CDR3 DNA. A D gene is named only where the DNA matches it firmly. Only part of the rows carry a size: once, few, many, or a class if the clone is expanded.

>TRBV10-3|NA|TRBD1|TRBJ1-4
CAISEGQGAGEKLFF
TGTGCCATCAGTGAAGGACAGGGGGCAGGGGAAAAACTGTTTTTT
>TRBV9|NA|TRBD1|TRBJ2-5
CASSVDHRGETQYF
TGTGCCAGCAGCGTAGACCACAGGGGGGAGACCCAGTACTTC
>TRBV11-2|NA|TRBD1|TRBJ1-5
CASSLGRGQGQPQHF
TGTGCCAGCAGCTTAGGCAGGGGGCAAGGACAGCCCCAGCATTTT
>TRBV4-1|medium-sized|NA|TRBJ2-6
CASSQDPGSSGANVLTF
TGCGCCAGCAGCCAAGATCCAGGTAGCTCTGGGGCCAACGTCCTGACTTTC
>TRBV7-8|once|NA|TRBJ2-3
CASSLATSSDTQYF
TGTGCCAGCAGCTTAGCGACTAGTTCAGATACGCAGTATTTT
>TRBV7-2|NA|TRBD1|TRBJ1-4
CASSSGQGNEKLFF
TGTGCCAGCAGCTCCGGACAGGGTAATGAAAAACTGTTTTTT
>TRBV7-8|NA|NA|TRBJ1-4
CASSLAAGTLNEKLFF
TGTGCCAGCAGCTTGGCCGCCGGGACTTTGAATGAAAAACTGTTTTTT
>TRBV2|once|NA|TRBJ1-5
CASSEWNQGPQHF
TGTGCCAGCAGTGAGTGGAATCAGGGCCCCCAGCATTTT
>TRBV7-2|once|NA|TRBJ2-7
CASTRGVSYEQYF
TGTGCCAGCACCCGCGGGGTTTCCTACGAGCAGTACTTC
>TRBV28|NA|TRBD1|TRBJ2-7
CASSSSGQGADEQYF
TGTGCCAGCAGCTCATCGGGACAGGGGGCGGACGAGCAGTACTTC
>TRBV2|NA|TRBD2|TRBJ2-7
CASSEVRGLVLDEQYF
TGTGCCAGCAGTGAAGTGAGGGGACTAGTCTTGGACGAGCAGTACTTC
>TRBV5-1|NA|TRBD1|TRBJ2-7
CASSEAGQGGEQYF
TGCGCCAGCAGCGAGGCGGGACAGGGGGGCGAGCAGTACTTC
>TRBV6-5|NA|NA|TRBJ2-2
CASSSPWTTNTGELFF
TGTGCCAGCAGTTCCCCTTGGACAACGAACACCGGGGAGCTGTTTTTT
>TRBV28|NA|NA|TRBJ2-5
CASSPQGEETQYF
TGTGCCAGCAGCCCACAGGGTGAGGAGACCCAGTACTTC
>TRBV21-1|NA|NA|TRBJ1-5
CASSKRRGGNQPQHF
TGTGCCAGCAGCAAACGACGGGGGGGAAATCAGCCCCAGCATTTT
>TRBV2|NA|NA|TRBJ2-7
CASSLNRDITYEQYF
TGTGCCAGCAGTTTAAACCGGGACATAACCTACGAGCAGTACTTC
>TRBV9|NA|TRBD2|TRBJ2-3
CASRYLADSTDTQYF
TGTGCCAGCAGATACCTAGCGGATAGCACAGATACGCAGTATTTT
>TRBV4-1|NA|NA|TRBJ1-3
CASSPRSGNTIYF
TGCGCCAGCAGCCCACGGTCTGGAAACACCATATATTTT
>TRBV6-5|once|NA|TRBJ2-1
CASSLSPQGGLGEQFF
TGTGCCAGCAGTTTATCACCACAGGGCGGGTTGGGTGAGCAGTTCTTC
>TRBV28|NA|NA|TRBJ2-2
CARGRTGELFF
TGTGCCAGGGGCCGGACCGGGGAGCTGTTTTTT
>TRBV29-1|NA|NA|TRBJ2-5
CSASLGARETQYF
TGCAGCGCGTCATTGGGGGCCCGAGAGACCCAGTACTTC
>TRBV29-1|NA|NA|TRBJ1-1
CSVEDLQANTEAFF
TGCAGCGTTGAAGATCTCCAGGCCAACACTGAAGCTTTCTTT
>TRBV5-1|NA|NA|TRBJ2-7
CASSLVGDEQYF
TGCGCCAGCAGCTTGGTAGGGGACGAGCAGTACTTC
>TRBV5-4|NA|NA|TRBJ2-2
CASSLGAPTFGELFF
TGTGCCAGCAGCCTCGGAGCCCCCACCTTCGGGGAGCTGTTTTTT
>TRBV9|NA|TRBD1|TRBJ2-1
CASSVEGDSYNEQFF
TGTGCCAGCAGCGTAGAGGGGGACAGTTACAATGAGCAGTTCTTC
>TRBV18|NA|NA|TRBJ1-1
CASSQARRDTEAFF
TGTGCCAGCTCTCAGGCTCGGAGGGACACTGAAGCTTTCTTT
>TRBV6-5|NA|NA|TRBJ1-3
CASATGIGGNTIYF
TGTGCCAGCGCGACGGGTATCGGGGGAAACACCATATATTTT
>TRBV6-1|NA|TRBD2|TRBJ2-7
CASSWEGEQYF
TGTGCCAGCAGTTGGGAGGGGGAGCAGTACTTC
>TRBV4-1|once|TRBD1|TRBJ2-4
CASSPGTGENIQYF
TGCGCCAGCAGCCCCGGGACAGGGGAGAACATTCAGTACTTC
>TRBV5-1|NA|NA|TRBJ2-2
CASSLNREKVTGELFF
TGCGCCAGCAGCTTGAACAGAGAAAAGGTGACCGGGGAGCTGTTTTTT
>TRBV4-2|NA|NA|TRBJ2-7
CASSQYDEQYF
TGTGCCAGCAGCCAATATGACGAGCAGTACTTC
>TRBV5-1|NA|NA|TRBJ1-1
CASSQARGGAEAFF
TGCGCCAGCAGCCAAGCCCGGGGAGGAGCTGAAGCTTTCTTT
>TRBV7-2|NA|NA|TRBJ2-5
CASSLVGGQLQETQYF
TGTGCCAGCAGCTTAGTAGGAGGGCAGCTCCAAGAGACCCAGTACTTC
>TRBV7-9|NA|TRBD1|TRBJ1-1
CASSRTRTGTEAFF
TGTGCCAGCAGCCGAACACGGACAGGGACTGAAGCTTTCTTT
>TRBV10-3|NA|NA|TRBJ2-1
CAISESVDGYNEQFF
TGTGCCATCAGTGAGTCCGTCGACGGGTACAATGAGCAGTTCTTC
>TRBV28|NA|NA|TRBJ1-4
CASSLLGQGNEKLFF
TGTGCCAGCAGTTTGTTGGGACAAGGAAATGAAAAACTGTTTTTT
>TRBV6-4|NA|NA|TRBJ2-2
CASSEPGGSGELFF
TGTGCCAGCAGTGAGCCAGGAGGTAGCGGGGAGCTGTTTTTT
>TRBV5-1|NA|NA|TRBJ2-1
CASSLGGTGNEQFF
TGCGCCAGCAGCTTAGGAGGGACCGGCAATGAGCAGTTCTTC
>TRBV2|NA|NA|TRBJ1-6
CASSVQGFSYNSPLHF
TGTGCCAGCAGTGTGCAGGGGTTCTCCTATAATTCACCCCTCCACTTT